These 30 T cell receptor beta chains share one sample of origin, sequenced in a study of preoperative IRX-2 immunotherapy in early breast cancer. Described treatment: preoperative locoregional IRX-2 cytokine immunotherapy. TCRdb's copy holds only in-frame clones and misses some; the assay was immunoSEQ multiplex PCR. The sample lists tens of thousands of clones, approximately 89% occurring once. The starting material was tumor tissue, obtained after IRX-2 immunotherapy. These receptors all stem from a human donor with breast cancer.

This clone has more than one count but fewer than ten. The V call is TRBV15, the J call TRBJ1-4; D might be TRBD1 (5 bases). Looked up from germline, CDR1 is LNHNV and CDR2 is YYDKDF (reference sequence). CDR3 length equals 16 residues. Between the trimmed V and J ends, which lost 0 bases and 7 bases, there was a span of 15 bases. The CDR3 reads CATSRDAAGSGEKLFF. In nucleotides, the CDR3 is TGTGCCACCAGCAGAGATGCGGCAGGGTCGGGTGAAAAACTGTTTTTT. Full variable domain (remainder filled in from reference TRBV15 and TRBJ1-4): DAMVIQNPRYQVTQFGKPVTLSCSQTLNHNVMYWYQQKSSQAPKLLFHYYDKDFNNEADTPDNFQSRRPNTSFCFLDIRSPGLGDTAMYLCATSRDAAGSGEKLFFGSGTQLSVL.

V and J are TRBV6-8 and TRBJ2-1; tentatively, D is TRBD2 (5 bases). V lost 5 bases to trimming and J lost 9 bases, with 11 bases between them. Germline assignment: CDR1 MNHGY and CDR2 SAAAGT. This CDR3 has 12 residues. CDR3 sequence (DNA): TGTGCCAGCAGTGACGGGGTCGGTGAGCAGTTCTTC. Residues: CASSDGVGEQFF.

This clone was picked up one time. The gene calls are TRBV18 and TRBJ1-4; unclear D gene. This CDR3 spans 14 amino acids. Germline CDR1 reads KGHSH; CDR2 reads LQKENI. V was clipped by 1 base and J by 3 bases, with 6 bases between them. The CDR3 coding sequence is TGTGCCAGCTCACCACTGACACCTAATGAAAAACTGTTTTTT. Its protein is CASSPLTPNEKLFF.

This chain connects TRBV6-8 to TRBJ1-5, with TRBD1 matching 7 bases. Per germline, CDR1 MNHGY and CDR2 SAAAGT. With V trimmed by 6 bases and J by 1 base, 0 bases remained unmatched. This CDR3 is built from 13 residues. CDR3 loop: CASRGQSNQPQHF. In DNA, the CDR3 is TGTGCCAGCAGGGGACAGAGCAATCAGCCCCAGCATTTT.

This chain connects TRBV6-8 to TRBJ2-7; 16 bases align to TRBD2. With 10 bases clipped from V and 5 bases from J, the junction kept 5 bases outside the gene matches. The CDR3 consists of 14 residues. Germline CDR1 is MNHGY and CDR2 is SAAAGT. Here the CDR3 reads CATSGTSGRDEQYF. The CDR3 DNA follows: TGTGCCACCTCTGGGACTAGCGGGAGGGACGAGCAGTACTTC.

CDR3 in DNA: TGCGCCAGCAGCTTGGGAGGACTAGTTGGTGATACGCAGTATTTT. It translates to CASSLGGLVGDTQYF. This chain joins TRBV5-1 and TRBJ2-3, with 7 bases that match TRBD2. The germline CDR1 and CDR2 sequences are SGHRS and YFSETQ. This CDR3 is 15 amino acids long. V gave up 0 bases and J gave up 6 bases; unmatched junction bases: 7.

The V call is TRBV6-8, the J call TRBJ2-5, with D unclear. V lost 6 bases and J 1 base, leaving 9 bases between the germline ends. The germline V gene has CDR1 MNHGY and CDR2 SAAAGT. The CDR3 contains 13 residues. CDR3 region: CASRTYPQETQYF. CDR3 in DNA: TGTGCCAGCAGGACTTACCCCCAAGAGACCCAGTACTTC.

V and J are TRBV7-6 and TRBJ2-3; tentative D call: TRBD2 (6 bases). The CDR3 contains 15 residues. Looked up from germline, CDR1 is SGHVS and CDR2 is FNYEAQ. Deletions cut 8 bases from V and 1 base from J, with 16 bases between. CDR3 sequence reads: CASSGGGVRTDTQYF. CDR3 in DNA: TGTGCCAGCTCGGGTGGAGGGGTTCGCACAGATACGCAGTATTTT.

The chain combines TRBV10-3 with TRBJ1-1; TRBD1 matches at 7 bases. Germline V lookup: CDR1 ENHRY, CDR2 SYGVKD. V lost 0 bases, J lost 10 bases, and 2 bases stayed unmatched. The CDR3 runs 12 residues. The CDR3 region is CAISESRQGAFF. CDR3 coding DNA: TGTGCCATCAGTGAGTCGAGACAGGGAGCTTTCTTT.

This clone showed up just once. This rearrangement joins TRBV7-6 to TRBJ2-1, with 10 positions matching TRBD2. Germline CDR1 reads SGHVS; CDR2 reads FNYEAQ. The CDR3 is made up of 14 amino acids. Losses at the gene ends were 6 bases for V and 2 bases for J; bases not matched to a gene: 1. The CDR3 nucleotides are TGTGCCAGCAGAAGCGGGGGGGCCTACAATGAGCAGTTCTTC. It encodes CASRSGGAYNEQFF.

The CDR3 reads CASSTDRTRLISGNTIYF. CDR3 sequence (DNA): TGTGCCAGCAGTACCGACAGGACCAGATTGATCTCTGGAAACACCATATATTTT. This sequence joins TRBV11-3 and TRBJ1-3, with D tentatively TRBD1 (6 bases). The germline CDR1 and CDR2 sequences are SGHNT and YENEEA. The CDR3 has 18 residues. The germline V and J ends were trimmed by 6 bases and 0 bases, with 21 bases remaining between them.

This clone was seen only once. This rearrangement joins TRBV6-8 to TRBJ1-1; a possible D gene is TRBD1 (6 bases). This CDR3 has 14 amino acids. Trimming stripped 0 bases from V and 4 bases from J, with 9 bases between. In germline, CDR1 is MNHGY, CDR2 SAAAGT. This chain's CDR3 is CASSYSGGATEAFF. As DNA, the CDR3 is TGTGCCAGCAGTTACTCGGGGGGCGCCACTGAAGCTTTCTTT.

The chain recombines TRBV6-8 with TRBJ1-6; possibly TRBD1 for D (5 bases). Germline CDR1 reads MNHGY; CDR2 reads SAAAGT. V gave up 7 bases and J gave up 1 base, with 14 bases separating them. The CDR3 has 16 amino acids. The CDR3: CASTYGGASYNSPLHF. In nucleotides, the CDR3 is TGTGCCAGCACCTACGGAGGGGCTTCCTATAATTCACCCCTCCACTTT.

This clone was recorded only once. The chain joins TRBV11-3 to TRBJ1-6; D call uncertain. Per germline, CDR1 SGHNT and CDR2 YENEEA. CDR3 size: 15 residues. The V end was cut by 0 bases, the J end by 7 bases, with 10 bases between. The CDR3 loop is CASSLDVLGNSPLHF. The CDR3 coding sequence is TGTGCCAGCAGCTTAGACGTACTCGGGAATTCACCCCTCCACTTT.

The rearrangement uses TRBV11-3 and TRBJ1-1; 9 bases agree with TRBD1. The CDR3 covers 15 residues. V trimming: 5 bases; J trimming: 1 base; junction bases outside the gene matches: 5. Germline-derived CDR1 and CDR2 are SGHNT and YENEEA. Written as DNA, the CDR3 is TGTGCCAGCAGCCGAGGGGACAGGGCGAACACTGAAGCTTTCTTT. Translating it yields CASSRGDRANTEAFF.

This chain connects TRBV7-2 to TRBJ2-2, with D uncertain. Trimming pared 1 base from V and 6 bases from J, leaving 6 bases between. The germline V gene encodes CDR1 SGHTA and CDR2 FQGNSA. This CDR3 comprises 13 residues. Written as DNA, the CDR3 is TGTGCCAGCAGCTTAGGGTACCCCGGGGAGCTGTTTTTT. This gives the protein CASSLGYPGELFF.

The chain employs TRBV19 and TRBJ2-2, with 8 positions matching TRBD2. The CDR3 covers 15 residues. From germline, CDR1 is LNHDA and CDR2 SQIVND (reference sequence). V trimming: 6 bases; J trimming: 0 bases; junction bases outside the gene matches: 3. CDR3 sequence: CASRLLAANTGELFF. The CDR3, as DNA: TGTGCCAGTAGGTTACTAGCGGCGAACACCGGGGAGCTGTTTTTT.

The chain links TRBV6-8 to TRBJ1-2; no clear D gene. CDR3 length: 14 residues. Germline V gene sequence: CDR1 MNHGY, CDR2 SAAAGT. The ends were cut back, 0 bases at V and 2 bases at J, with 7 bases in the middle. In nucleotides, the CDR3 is TGTGCCAGCAGTTACTCGGCCGAGAACTATGGCTACACCTTC. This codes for CASSYSAENYGYTF.

CDR3 nucleotides: TGCGCCAGCAGCCAAGATCGACGGGACACCGGGGAGCTGTTTTTT. It translates to CASSQDRRDTGELFF. This sequence joins TRBV23-1 and TRBJ2-2; no definite D call. Being an ORF, TRBV23-1 has a function that is uncertain. The CDR3 consists of 15 residues. V lost 6 bases, J lost 3 bases, and 14 bases lay in between.

Here the CDR3 reads CASSLVTLNTEAFF. CDR3 DNA: TGTGCCAGCAGCTTGGTCACCTTAAACACTGAAGCTTTCTTT. The chain recombines TRBV11-3 with TRBJ1-1; D is unresolved. V shed 3 bases and J shed 2 bases, with 10 bases lying between them. This CDR3 comprises 14 residues. Germline CDR1 SGHNT, CDR2 YENEEA.

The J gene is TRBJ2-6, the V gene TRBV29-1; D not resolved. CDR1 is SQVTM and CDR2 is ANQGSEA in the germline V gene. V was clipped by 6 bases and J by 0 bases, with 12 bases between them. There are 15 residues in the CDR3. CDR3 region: CSVRSEVSGANVLTF. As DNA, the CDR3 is TGCAGCGTAAGGTCAGAAGTCTCTGGGGCCAACGTCCTGACTTTC.

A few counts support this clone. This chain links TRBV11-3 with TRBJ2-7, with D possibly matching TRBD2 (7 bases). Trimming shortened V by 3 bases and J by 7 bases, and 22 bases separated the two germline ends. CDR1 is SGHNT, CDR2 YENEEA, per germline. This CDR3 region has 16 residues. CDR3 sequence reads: CASSLGASGPLGEQYF. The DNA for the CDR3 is TGTGCCAGCAGCTTGGGGGCTAGCGGCCCCCTAGGGGAGCAGTACTTC.

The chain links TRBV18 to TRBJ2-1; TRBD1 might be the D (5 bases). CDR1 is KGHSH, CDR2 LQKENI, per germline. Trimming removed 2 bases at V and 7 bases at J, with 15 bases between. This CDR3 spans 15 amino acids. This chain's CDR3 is CASSPVGVNFNEQFF. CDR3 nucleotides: TGTGCCAGCTCACCAGTAGGGGTTAATTTTAATGAGCAGTTCTTC. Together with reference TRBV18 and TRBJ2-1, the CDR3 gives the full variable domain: NAGVMQNPRHLVRRRGQEARLRCSPMKGHSHVYWYRQLPEEGLKFMVYLQKENIIDESGMPKERFSAEFPKEGPSILRIQQVVRGDSAAYFCASSPVGVNFNEQFFGPGTRLTVL.

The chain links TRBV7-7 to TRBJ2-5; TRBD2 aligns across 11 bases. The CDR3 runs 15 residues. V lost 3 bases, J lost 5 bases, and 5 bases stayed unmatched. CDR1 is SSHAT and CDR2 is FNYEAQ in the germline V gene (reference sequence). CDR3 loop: CASSLLAGGSETQYF. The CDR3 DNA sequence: TGTGCCAGCAGCTTGCTAGCGGGGGGTTCGGAGACCCAGTACTTC.

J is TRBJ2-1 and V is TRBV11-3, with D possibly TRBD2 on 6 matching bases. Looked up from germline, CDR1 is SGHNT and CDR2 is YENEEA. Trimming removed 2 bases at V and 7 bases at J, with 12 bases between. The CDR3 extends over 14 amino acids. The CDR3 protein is CASSLRDWRNEQFF. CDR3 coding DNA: TGTGCCAGCAGCTTAAGGGACTGGCGGAATGAGCAGTTCTTC.

CDR3 sequence: CASSLGLAGQQETQYF. CDR3 nucleotides: TGTGCCAGCAGCTTGGGGCTAGCGGGACAACAAGAGACCCAGTACTTC. The chain combines TRBV11-3 with TRBJ2-5, with 9 bases fitting TRBD2. Per the germline V gene, CDR1 is SGHNT and CDR2 is YENEEA. The CDR3 loop spans 16 amino acids. V shed 3 bases and J 2 bases; nucleotides not matched to a gene: 7.

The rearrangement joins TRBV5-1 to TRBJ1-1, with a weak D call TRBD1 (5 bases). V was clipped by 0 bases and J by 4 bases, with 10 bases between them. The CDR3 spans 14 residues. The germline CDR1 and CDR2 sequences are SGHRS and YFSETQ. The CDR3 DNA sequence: TGCGCCAGCAGCTTGGGCCAGGGTATCACTGAAGCTTTCTTT. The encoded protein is CASSLGQGITEAFF.

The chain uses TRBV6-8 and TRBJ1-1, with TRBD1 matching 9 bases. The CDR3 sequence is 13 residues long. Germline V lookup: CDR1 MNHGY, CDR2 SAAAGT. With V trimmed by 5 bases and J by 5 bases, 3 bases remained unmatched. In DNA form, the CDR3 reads TGTGCCAGCAGTGGGACAGGGAGGACTGAAGCTTTCTTT. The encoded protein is CASSGTGRTEAFF.

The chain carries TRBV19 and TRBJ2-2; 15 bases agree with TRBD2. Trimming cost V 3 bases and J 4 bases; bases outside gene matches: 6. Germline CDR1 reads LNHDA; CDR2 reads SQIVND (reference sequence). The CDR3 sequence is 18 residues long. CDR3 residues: CASSIGTSGGMSTGELFF. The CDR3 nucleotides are TGTGCCAGTAGTATCGGGACTAGCGGGGGGATGTCCACCGGGGAGCTGTTTTTT. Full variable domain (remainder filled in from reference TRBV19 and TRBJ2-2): DGGITQSPKYLFRKEGQNVTLSCEQNLNHDAMYWYRQDPGQGLRLIYYSQIVNDFQKGDIAEGYSVSREKKESFPLTVTSAQKNPTAFYLCASSIGTSGGMSTGELFFGEGSRLTVL.

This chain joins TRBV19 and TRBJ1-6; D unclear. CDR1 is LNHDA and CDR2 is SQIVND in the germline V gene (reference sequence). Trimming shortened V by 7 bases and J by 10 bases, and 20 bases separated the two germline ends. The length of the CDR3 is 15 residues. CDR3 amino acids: CASKSLTPTGSPLHF. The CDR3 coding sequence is TGTGCCAGTAAATCTCTGACCCCTACTGGGTCACCCCTCCACTTT.